Below, 14 T cell receptor beta chains from the same sample are listed, as sequenced in a study of shared clonotypes between healthy human individuals. The method was immunoSEQ multiplex PCR; TCRdb's version includes in-frame clones alone and lacks a portion of them. This table holds around 1.9 million clones, 93% found once. CD8 cells classed as naive were CD45RO-negative and positively selected for CCR7, excluding terminally differentiated effector memory CD45RA+ cells. Sequencing was carried out using naive CD8+ T cells from PBMCs. These receptors originate from a man between 18 and 35 years old in good health. Some clones in this sample may be carry-over from other donors' samples.

The J gene is TRBJ1-5, the V gene TRBV6-1; 7 nucleotides line up with TRBD1. Germline assignment: CDR1 MNHNS and CDR2 SASEGT. V gave up 4 bases and J gave up 1 base; unmatched junction bases: 10. The length of the CDR3 is 17 residues. The chain's CDR3 is CASSADRAGKSNQPQHF. The CDR3 DNA is TGTGCCAGCAGTGCAGACAGGGCGGGTAAAAGCAATCAGCCCCAGCATTTT.

Worth noting for this clone: The sample holds other DNA sequences that translate to the same CDR3. The rearrangement links TRBV9 to TRBJ1-2, with 7 nucleotides matching TRBD1. CDR1 and CDR2 from the germline V gene are SGDLS and YYNGEE. The CDR3 sequence is 15 residues long. Trimming at V came to 0 bases and at J to 4 bases, leaving 6 bases not matched to a gene. Here the CDR3 DNA reads TGTGCCAGCAGCGTAGGAGGGGGCAGCAGCTATGGCTACACCTTC. As protein: CASSVGGGSSYGYTF.

The chain carries TRBV6-5 and TRBJ2-5; D assignment may be TRBD1 or TRBD2 (5 bases each). The V end was cut by 8 bases, the J end by 6 bases, with 19 bases between. The CDR3 is 14 residues long. CDR1 and CDR2 (germline): MNHEY, SVGAGI. CDR3 sequence (DNA): TGTGCCAGCCACGCTCCAGGGACCCGAAAGACCCAGTACTTC. Translated, it gives CASHAPGTRKTQYF.

This chain's CDR3 is CASSLAGEAYEQYF. In DNA form, the CDR3 reads TGTGCCAGCAGCTTAGCCGGGGAAGCCTACGAGCAGTACTTC. The J gene is TRBJ2-7, the V gene TRBV7-9; possible D gene TRBD2, 5 bases. Germline-derived CDR1 and CDR2 are SEHNR and FQNEAQ (reference sequence). CDR3 size: 14 residues. The V and J ends lost 0 bases and 2 bases respectively, with 8 bases between them. Full variable domain (outside the CDR3, taken from reference TRBV7-9 and TRBJ2-7): DTGVSQNPRHKITKRGQNVTFRCDPISEHNRLYWYRQTLGQGPEFLTYFQNEAQLEKSRLLSDRFSAERPKGSFSTLEIQRTEQGDSAMYLCASSLAGEAYEQYFGPGTRLTVT.

The chain joins TRBV19 to TRBJ2-3, with D uncertain. This CDR3 comprises 12 residues. V was clipped by 11 bases and J by 4 bases, with 13 bases between them. Germline V CDR1 and CDR2: LNHDA, SQIVND (reference sequence). The CDR3 region has the DNA TGTGCCTCTTACGCCCCGCCAGATACGCAGTATTTT. Protein: CASYAPPDTQYF.

The chain carries TRBV7-9 and TRBJ2-3, with D tentatively TRBD1 or TRBD2 (5 bases each). CDR1 SEHNR and CDR2 FQNEAQ come from the germline V gene (reference sequence). The germline V and J ends were trimmed by 5 bases and 11 bases, with 26 bases remaining between them. This CDR3 has 16 amino acids. The CDR3 loop is CASSAQTGTALGGQYF. Here the CDR3 DNA reads TGTGCCAGCAGCGCACAAACCGGGACGGCCTTAGGTGGGCAGTATTTT. The full variable domain, completed using reference TRBV7-9 and TRBJ2-3, is DTGVSQNPRHKITKRGQNVTFRCDPISEHNRLYWYRQTLGQGPEFLTYFQNEAQLEKSRLLSDRFSAERPKGSFSTLEIQRTEQGDSAMYLCASSAQTGTALGGQYFGPGTRLTVL.

This clone was detected only once. V gene TRBV25-1 combines with J gene TRBJ2-5; 9 nucleotides match TRBD1. With the DNA end fitting TRBJ2-7 better, the J assignment may be wrong. This CDR3 is 12 amino acids long. The germline V gene encodes CDR1 MGHDK and CDR2 SYGVNS. CDR3 bases: TGTGCCAGCGAGGACAGGGGCTACGAGCAGTACTTC. Amino acids: CASEDRGYEQYF.

The chain uses TRBV7-3 and TRBJ2-2; D perhaps matches TRBD2 (5 bases). Trimming took 5 bases from V and 2 from J, leaving 18 bases between them. The CDR3 runs to 17 residues. Germline V gene sequence: CDR1 SGHTA, CDR2 FQGTGA. The CDR3 DNA reads TGTGCCAGCAGCCTTCGCCCGTATGGACTCAACACCGGGGAGCTGTTTTTT. Amino acids: CASSLRPYGLNTGELFF.

V usage is TRBV7-3 and J usage is TRBJ2-7; 13 bases are shared with TRBD2. The ends lost 5 bases at V and 3 bases at J; junction bases unmatched: 7. The CDR3 length is 16 residues. The V gene's germline CDR1 is SGHTA and CDR2 FQGTGA. DNA of the CDR3: TGTGCCAGCAGCACCTGGACTAGCGGGAGTATCTACGAGCAGTACTTC. Translation gives CASSTWTSGSIYEQYF. The full variable domain, in which reference TRBV7-3 and TRBJ2-7 provide the parts outside the CDR3, is GAGVSQTPSNKVTEKGKYVELRCDPISGHTALYWYRQSLGQGPEFLIYFQGTGAADDSGLPNDRFFAVRPEGSVSTLKIQRTERGDSAVYLCASSTWTSGSIYEQYFGPGTRLTVT.

The V and J genes are TRBV2 and TRBJ2-5; 7 nucleotides align to TRBD2. The end of the DNA fits TRBJ2-7 better, so the J call may be wrong. The CDR3 has 13 amino acids. Germline CDR1 reads SNHLY; CDR2 reads FYNNEI. The DNA for the CDR3 is TGTGCCAGCACGCTAGCGGTGCCGTACGAGCAGTACTTC. The encoded protein is CASTLAVPYEQYF.

A remark on this clone: The sample carries other DNA sequences with the same CDR3. The chain recombines TRBV4-1 with TRBJ2-7; a possible D gene is TRBD2 (5 bases). The germline V gene has CDR1 MGHRA and CDR2 YSYEKL. The length of the CDR3 is 13 residues. Trimming shortened V by 1 base and J by 2 bases, and 6 bases separated the two germline ends. CDR3 DNA sequence: TGCGCCAGCAGCCAAGGGGGAGCCTACGAGCAGTACTTC. It is translated as CASSQGGAYEQYF.

Comment on this clone: This sample also contains other DNA sequences that code for the same CDR3. The CDR3 loop is CASSLRSGNSPLHF. The DNA for the CDR3 is TGTGCCAGCAGTTTGCGGTCCGGGAATTCACCCCTCCACTTT. The chain has TRBV27 and TRBJ1-6, with D uncertain. The CDR3 is 14 residues long. Germline values: CDR1 MNHEY, CDR2 SMNVEV (reference sequence). V lost 3 bases and J 7 bases, leaving 10 bases between the germline ends.

The chain links TRBV18 to TRBJ2-3; a weak D match, TRBD1 (5 bases). The CDR3 has 13 amino acids. The V gene lost 2 bases and the J gene lost 5 bases, with 8 bases spanning the gap. Germline V gene lookup returns CDR1 KGHSH and CDR2 LQKENI. The DNA of the CDR3 is TGTGCCAGCTCACCAGGGGCCCGAGATACGCAGTATTTT. Encoded protein: CASSPGARDTQYF. The variable domain in full, completed from reference TRBV18 and TRBJ2-3, reads NAGVMQNPRHLVRRRGQEARLRCSPMKGHSHVYWYRQLPEEGLKFMVYLQKENIIDESGMPKERFSAEFPKEGPSILRIQQVVRGDSAAYFCASSPGARDTQYFGPGTRLTVL.

This sequence joins TRBV7-9 and TRBJ1-1; TRBD1 might be the D (5 bases). Per germline, CDR1 SEHNR and CDR2 FQNEAQ (reference sequence). Deletions cut 0 bases from V and 1 base from J, with 15 bases between. The CDR3 has 17 amino acids. CDR3: CASSLAGTLVGNTEAFF. For the CDR3, the DNA is TGTGCCAGCAGCTTAGCCGGGACCCTGGTGGGGAACACTGAAGCTTTCTTT.